This T cell receptor (beta chain) comes out of a study of response to subunit inactivated influenza vaccine. Whole-study results and caveats: Researchers suggested that each seasonal influenza vaccination recruits few new T cells.

In TCRdb, the RT-PCR reads were re-called with MiXCR into one record per CDR3 protein. The sample has about 580,000 distinct CDR3 sequences; around 15% are singletons. This clonotype was recorded at least ten times. The antigen is undetermined. Germline V gene sequence: CDR1 DFQATT, CDR2 SNEGSKA (reference sequence). CDR3 length: 16 amino acids. The V gene end was trimmed by 5 bases and the J gene end by 0 bases; junction bases not matched to a gene: 13. The rearrangement joins TRBV20-1 to TRBJ2-7; 7 bases fit TRBD2. This sequence was found in a man aged 50 to 59 who received an inactivated influenza vaccine. Sequencing used PBMCs from blood, obtained approximately 12 days after vaccination. The CDR3 reads CSAPMTSSGNSYEQYF. The CDR3, as DNA: TGCAGTGCTCCCATGACCTCGAGCGGGAACTCCTACGAGCAGTACTTC.